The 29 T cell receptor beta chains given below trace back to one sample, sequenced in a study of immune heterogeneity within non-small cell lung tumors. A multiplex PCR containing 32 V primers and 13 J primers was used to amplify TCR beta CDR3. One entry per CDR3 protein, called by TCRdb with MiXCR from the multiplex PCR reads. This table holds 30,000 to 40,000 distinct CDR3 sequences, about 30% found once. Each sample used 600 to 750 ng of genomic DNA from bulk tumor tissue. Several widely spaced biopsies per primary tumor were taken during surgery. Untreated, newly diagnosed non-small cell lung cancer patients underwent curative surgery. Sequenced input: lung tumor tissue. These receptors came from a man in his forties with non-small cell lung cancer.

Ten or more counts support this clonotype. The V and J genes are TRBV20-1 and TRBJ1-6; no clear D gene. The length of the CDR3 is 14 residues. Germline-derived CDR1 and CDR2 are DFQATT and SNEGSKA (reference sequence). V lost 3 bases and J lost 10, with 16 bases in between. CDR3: CSASPGGPGSPLHF. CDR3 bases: TGCAGTGCTAGCCCCGGTGGGCCTGGGTCACCCCTCCACTTT.

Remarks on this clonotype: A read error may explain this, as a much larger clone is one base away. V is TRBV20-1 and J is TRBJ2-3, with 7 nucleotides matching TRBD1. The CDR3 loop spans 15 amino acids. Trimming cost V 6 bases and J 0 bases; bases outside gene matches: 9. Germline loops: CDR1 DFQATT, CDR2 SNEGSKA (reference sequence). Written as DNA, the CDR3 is TGCAGTGCCGCCCAGACAGGGCTTAGCACAGATACGCAGTATTTT. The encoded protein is CSAAQTGLSTDTQYF.

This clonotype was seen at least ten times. Here the CDR3 reads CASSGGSGRVFEQYF. As DNA, the CDR3 is TGTGCCAGCAGCGGGGGTAGCGGGAGGGTTTTCGAGCAGTACTTC. The V gene is TRBV9, the J gene TRBJ2-7; 11 bases agree with TRBD2. CDR3 size: 15 residues. V lost 3 bases, J lost 6 bases, and 8 bases stayed unmatched. Per the germline V gene, CDR1 is SGDLS and CDR2 is YYNGEE.

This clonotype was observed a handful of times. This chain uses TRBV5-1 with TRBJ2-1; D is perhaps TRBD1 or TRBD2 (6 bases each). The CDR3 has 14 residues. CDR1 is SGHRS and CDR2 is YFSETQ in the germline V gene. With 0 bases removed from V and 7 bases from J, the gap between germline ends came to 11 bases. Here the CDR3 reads CASSLGGAENEQFF. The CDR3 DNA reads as TGCGCCAGCAGCTTGGGGGGGGCTGAAAATGAGCAGTTCTTC.

Here the CDR3 DNA reads TGCGCCAGCAGCCAAGACGGTAGGGCGGTAGCCTCCTATAATTCACCCCTCCACTTT. Amino acid sequence: CASSQDGRAVASYNSPLHF. This chain uses TRBV4-1 with TRBJ1-6, with D unclear. Germline lookup yields CDR1 MGHRA and CDR2 YSYEKL. Trimming removed 0 bases at V and 0 bases at J, with 15 bases between. This CDR3 region has 19 residues.

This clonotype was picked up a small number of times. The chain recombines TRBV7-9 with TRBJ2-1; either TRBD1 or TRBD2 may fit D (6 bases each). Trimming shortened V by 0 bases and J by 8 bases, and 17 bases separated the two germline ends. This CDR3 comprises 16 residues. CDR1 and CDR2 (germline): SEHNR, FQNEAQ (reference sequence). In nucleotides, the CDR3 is TGTGCCAGCAGCTTAGCGGTCCAGGGGAGGCCGGATGAGCAGTTCTTC. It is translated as CASSLAVQGRPDEQFF.

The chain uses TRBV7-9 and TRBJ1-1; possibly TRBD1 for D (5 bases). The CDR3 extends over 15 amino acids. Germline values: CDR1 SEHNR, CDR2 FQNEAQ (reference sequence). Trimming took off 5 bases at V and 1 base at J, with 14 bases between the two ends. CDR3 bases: TGTGCCAGCAGCCCCCCGGGACTAGAGAACACTGAAGCTTTCTTT. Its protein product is CASSPPGLENTEAFF.

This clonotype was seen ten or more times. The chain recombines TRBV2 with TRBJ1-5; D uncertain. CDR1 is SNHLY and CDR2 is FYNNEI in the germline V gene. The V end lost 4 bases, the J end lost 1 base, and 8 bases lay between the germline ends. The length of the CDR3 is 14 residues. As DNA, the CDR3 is TGTGCCAGCAGTGGAGAACAGAGCAATCAGCCCCAGCATTTT. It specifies CASSGEQSNQPQHF.

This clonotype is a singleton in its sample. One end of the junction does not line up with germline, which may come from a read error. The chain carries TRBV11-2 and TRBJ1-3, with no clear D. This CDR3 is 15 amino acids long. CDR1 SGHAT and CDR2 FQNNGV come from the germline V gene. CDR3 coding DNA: TGTGCCAGCAGCCACACTGACGGCTCTGGAAACACCACATATTTT. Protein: CASSHTDGSGNTTYF.

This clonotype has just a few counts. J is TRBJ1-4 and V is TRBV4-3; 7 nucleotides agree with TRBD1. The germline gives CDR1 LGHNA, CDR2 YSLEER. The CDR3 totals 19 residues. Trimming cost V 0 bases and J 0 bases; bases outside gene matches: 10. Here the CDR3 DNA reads TGCGCCAGCAGCCAAGATCATTTCAGGGGGGGAACAACTAATGAAAAACTGTTTTTT. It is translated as CASSQDHFRGGTTNEKLFF.

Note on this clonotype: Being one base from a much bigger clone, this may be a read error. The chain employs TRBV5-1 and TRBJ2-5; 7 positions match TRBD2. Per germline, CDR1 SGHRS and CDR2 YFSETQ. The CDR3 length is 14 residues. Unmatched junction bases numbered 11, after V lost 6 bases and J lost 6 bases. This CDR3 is CASIPRGGAQTQYF. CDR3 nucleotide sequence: TGCGCCAGCATCCCGAGGGGAGGGGCCCAGACCCAGTACTTC.

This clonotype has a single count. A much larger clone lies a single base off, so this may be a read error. CDR3 coding DNA: TGTGCCATCCGGTGGACGGACTACGAGCAGTACTTC. Translation gives CAIRWTDYEQYF. The chain is built from TRBV10-3 and TRBJ2-7, with D unclear. The CDR3 sequence is 12 residues long. V lost 8 bases to trimming and J lost 3 bases, with 11 bases between them. The germline CDR1 and CDR2 sequences are ENHRY and SYGVKD.

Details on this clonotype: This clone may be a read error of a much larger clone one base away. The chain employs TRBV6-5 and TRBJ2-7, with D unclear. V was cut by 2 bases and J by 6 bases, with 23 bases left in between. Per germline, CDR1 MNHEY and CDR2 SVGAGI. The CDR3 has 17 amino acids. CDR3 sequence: CASSYGTTGWATCEQYF. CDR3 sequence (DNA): TGTGCCAGCAGTTACGGAACAACTGGGTGGGCTACCTGCGAGCAGTACTTC.

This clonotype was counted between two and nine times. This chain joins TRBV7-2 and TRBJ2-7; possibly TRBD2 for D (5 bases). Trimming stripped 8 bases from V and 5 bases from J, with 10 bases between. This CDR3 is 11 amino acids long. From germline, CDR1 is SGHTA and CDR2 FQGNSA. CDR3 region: CASQELDEQYF. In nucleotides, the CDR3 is TGTGCCAGCCAAGAACTAGACGAGCAGTACTTC. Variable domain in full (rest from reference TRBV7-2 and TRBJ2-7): GAGVSQSPSNKVTEKGKDVELRCDPISGHTALYWYRQSLGQGLEFLIYFQGNSAPDKSGLPSDRFSAERTGGSVSTLTIQRTQQEDSAVYLCASQELDEQYFGPGTRLTVT.

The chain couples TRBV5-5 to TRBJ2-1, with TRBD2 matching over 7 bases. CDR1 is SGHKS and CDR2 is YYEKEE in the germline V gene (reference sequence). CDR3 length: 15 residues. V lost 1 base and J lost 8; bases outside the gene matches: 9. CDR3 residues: CASSLSSGTFHEQFF. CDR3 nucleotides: TGTGCCAGCAGCTTGTCCAGCGGGACTTTCCATGAGCAGTTCTTC.

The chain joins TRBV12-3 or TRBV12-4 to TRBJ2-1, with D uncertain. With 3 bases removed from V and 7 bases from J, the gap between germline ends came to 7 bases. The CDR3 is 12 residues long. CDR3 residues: CASSFRRNEQFF. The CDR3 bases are TGTGCCAGCAGTTTTAGAAGGAATGAGCAGTTCTTC.

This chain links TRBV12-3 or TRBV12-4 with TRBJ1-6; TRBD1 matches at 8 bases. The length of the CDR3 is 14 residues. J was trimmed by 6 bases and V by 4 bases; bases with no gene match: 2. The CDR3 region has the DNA TGTGCCAGCAGTTGGACAGGGCCTAATTCACCCCTCCACTTT. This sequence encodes CASSWTGPNSPLHF.

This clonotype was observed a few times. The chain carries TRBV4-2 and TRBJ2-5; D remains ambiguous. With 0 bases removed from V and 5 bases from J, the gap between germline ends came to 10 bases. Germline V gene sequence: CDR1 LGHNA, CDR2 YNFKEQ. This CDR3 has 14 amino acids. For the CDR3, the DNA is TGTGCCAGCAGCCAAGATATTGGTCCGGAGACCCAGTACTTC. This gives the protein CASSQDIGPETQYF.

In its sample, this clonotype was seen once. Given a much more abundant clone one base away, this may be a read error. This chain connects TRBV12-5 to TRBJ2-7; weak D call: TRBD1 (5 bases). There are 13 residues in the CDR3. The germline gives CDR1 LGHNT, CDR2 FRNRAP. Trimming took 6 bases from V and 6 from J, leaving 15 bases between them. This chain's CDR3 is CASGSQGCGEQYF. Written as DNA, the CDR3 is TGTGCTAGTGGCTCTCAGGGTTGTGGCGAGCAGTACTTC.

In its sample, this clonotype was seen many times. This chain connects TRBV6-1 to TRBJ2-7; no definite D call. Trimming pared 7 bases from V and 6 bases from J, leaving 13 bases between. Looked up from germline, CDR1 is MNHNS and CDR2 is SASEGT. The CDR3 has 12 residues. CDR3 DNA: TGTGCCAGCAACAAGGACCGGTTCGAGCAGTACTTC. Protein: CASNKDRFEQYF.

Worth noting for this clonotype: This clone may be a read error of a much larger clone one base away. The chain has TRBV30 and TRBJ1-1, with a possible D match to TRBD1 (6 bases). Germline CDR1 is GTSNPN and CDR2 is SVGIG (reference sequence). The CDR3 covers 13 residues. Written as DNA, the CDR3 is TGTGTCTGGAGCAAGGGGGGGAACACTGAAGCTTTCTTT. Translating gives CVWSKGGNTEAFF.

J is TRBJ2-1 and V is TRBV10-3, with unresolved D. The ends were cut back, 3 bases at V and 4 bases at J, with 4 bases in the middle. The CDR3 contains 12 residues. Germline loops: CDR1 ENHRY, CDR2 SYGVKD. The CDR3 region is CAISDSYNEQFF. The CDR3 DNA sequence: TGTGCCATCAGTGACAGTTACAATGAGCAGTTCTTC.

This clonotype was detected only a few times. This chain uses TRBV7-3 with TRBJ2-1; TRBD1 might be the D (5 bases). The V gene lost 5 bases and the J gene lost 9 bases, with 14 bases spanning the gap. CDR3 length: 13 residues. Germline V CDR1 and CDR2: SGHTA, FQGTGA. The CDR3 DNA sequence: TGTGCCAGCAGCCCCCAATATGGGGCTGAGCAGTTCTTC. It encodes CASSPQYGAEQFF.

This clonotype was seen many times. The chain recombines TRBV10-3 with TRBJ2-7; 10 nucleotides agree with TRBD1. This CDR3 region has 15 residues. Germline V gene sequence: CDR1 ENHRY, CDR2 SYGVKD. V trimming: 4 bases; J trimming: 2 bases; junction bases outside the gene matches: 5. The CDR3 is CAISVGDRGTYEQYF. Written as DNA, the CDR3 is TGTGCCATCAGTGTTGGGGACAGGGGCACCTACGAGCAGTACTTC.

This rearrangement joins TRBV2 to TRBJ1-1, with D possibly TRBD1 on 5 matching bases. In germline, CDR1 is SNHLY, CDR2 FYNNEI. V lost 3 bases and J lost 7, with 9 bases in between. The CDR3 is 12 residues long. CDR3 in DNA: TGTGCCAGCAGTGATTGGCAGGGTGAAGCTTTCTTT. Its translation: CASSDWQGEAFF.

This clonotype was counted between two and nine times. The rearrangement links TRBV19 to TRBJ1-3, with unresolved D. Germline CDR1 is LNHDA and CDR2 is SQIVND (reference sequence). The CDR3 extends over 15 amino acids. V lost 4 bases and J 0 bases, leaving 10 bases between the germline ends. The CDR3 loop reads CASSTIRGSGNTIYF. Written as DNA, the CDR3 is TGTGCCAGTAGTACCATCCGGGGCTCTGGAAACACCATATATTTT.

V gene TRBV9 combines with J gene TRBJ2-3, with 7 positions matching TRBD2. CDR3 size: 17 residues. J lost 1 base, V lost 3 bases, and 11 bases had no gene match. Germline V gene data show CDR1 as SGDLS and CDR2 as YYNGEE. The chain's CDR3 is CASSATIRREGTDTQYF. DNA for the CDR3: TGTGCCAGCAGCGCAACAATTCGACGGGAGGGCACAGATACGCAGTATTTT.

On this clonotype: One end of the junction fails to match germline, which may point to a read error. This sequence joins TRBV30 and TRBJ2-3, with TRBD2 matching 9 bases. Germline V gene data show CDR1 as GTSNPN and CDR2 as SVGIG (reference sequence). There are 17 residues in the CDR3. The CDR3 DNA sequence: TGTGCCTGGACGAAGCGGGAGGTCACACTCCCCACAGATACGAAGTATTTT. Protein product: CAWTKREVTLPTDTKYF.

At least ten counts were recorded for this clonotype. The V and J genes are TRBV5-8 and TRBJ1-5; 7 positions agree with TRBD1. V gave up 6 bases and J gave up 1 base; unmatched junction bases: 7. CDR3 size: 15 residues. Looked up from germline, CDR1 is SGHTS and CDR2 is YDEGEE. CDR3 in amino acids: CASTRTGVSNQPQHF. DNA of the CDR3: TGTGCCAGCACCCGGACAGGAGTGAGCAATCAGCCCCAGCATTTT.